These T cell receptor beta chains were read from a single sample in a study of blood T cell repertoires in COVID-19. This table comes from immunoSEQ multiplex PCR, and its TCRdb copy is limited to in-frame clones, with some not included. This sample has about 390,000 clones; about 83% occur once, and the top ten carry around 9.3%. Sequencing was carried out using PBMCs or T cells enriched from blood (not recorded which). The receptors were gathered from a woman aged 45-60 years who had recovered from COVID-19. CDR3s include the opening cysteine and the closing phenylalanine or tryptophan. D genes are given only for firm matches. Clone sizes are given selectively: once, few, many, or a class where the clone is expanded.

>.|TRBV12-3/TRBV12-4|TRBJ2-7|.
TGTGCCAGCAGTTTAGCGCGGCCCTACGAGCAGTACTTC
CASSLARPYEQYF
>.|TRBV5-1|TRBJ2-2|.
TGCGCCAGCAGCTGGTTCGAGGGGAACACCGGGGAGCTGTTTTTT
CASSWFEGNTGELFF
>.|TRBV19|TRBJ1-1|.
TGTGCCACGGGAACATACAGCACTGAAGCTTTCTTT
CATGTYSTEAFF
>.|TRBV7-2|TRBJ2-2|.
TGTGCCAGCAGCTTAGGGGGCCAGGGCCTTACCCGATGGACCGGGGAGCTGTTTTTT
CASSLGGQGLTRWTGELFF
>.|TRBV7-3|TRBJ2-3|.
TGTGCCAGCAGCTTAGCAGATGCAGATACGCAGTATTTT
CASSLADADTQYF
>TRBD1|TRBV28|TRBJ2-7|.
TGTGCCAGCAAACAAACCGGGACAGGCATGAGCGAGCAGTACTTC
CASKQTGTGMSEQYF
>TRBD1|TRBV3-1/TRBV3-2|TRBJ2-1|.
TGTGCCAGCAGCGACAGGGGGCCCAATGAGCAGTTCTTC
CASSDRGPNEQFF
>TRBD2|TRBV6-5|TRBJ2-2|.
TGTGCCAGCAGCGCCGGACTAGCGGGGGACGGGGAGCTGTTTTTT
CASSAGLAGDGELFF
>.|TRBV18|TRBJ2-5|once
TGTGCCAGCTCACCCCGGTCTCTCCAAGAGACCCAGTACTTC
CASSPRSLQETQYF
>.|TRBV19|TRBJ2-2|.
TGTGCCAGTAGTATCCGTCAGGGAGGCACCGGGGAGCTGTTTTTT
CASSIRQGGTGELFF
>.|TRBV18|TRBJ1-2|.
TGTGCCAGCTCACGAACGGACAGCTATGGCTACACCTTC
CASSRTDSYGYTF
>.|TRBV6-2/TRBV6-3|TRBJ1-1|.
TGTGCCAGCAGTTCCAGGGTTGGGGCGAGCACTGAAGCTTTCTTT
CASSSRVGASTEAFF
>.|TRBV21-1|TRBJ1-5|.
TGTGCCAGCAGCAACACCCGAGGGACAGCGAATTTTTTTAGCAATCAGCCCCAGCATTTT
CASSNTRGTANFFSNQPQHF
>TRBD1|TRBV7-8|TRBJ1-4|.
TGTGCCAGCAGCTCAGGGGGCGCTGGTGAAAAACTGTTTTTT
CASSSGGAGEKLFF
>.|TRBV9|TRBJ2-5|few
TGTGCCAGCAGCGTAGTTGATCGACAGTGGGAGACCCAGTACTTC
CASSVVDRQWETQYF
>TRBD1|TRBV6-5|TRBJ1-2|once
TGTGCCAGCAGTCTACGCCGACAGGGGGCGGAGGGCTACACCTTC
CASSLRRQGAEGYTF
>TRBD1|TRBV13|TRBJ1-2|.
TGTGCCAGCAGGCGGACAGGGGGAGTCTATGGCTACACCTTC
CASRRTGGVYGYTF
>TRBD1|TRBV6-5|TRBJ2-7|.
TGTGCCACAACCGGGACAGGGGGTTACGAGCAGTACTTC
CATTGTGGYEQYF
>.|TRBV28|TRBJ1-2|.
TGTGCCAGCAGCCCTCCGGGTCTGTTTGGCTACACCTTC
CASSPPGLFGYTF
>.|TRBV29-1|TRBJ1-1|.
TGCAGCGCTCCGGACAGTGGGGGCACTGAAGCTTTCTTT
CSAPDSGGTEAFF